Presented here are 23 T cell receptor beta chains from one specimen sequenced in a study of Ad26.COV2.S vaccination and SARS-CoV-2 variants. Documented treatment: 19 received Ad26.COV2.S at low or high dose, single or two shots; several received placebo; per-sample allocation not given. Sampling occurred on day 63 after the first vaccine or placebo injection. Sequenced by immunoSEQ multiplex PCR; TCRdb stores in-frame clones only, minus some. The data show roughly 350,000 clones, about 89% seen once. The sequencing used peripheral blood, collected in a trial of Ad26.COV2.S vaccine versus placebo. These receptors all stem from a person between 18 and 65 years old who received the Ad26.COV2.S COVID-19 vaccine or a placebo.

Notes on this clone: The junction shows a germline mismatch at one end, possibly a read error. For the CDR3, the DNA is TGTGCCACCAGCCGAGAACTCCCCGCCGGGACAGGGTATGGTGAGACCCAGTACTTC. It is translated as CATSRELPAGTGYGETQYF. This rearrangement joins TRBV15 to TRBJ2-5; 9 bases align to TRBD1. Germline V gives CDR1 LNHNV, CDR2 YYDKDF (reference sequence). This CDR3 region has 19 residues.

This clone has just one count. The genes are TRBV10-3 and TRBJ2-7, with TRBD2 identical over 11 bases. The CDR3 length is 13 residues. Germline assignment: CDR1 ENHRY and CDR2 SYGVKD. Trimming took 7 bases from V and 3 from J; bases not matched to a gene: 2. The CDR3 protein is CAITGLAGYEQYF. The CDR3 nucleotides are TGTGCCATCACAGGACTAGCGGGCTACGAGCAGTACTTC.

The V and J genes are TRBV28 and TRBJ1-2; 11 nucleotides line up with TRBD1. V trimming: 6 bases; J trimming: 6 bases; junction bases outside the gene matches: 9. The CDR3 contains 15 residues. The germline gives CDR1 MDHEN, CDR2 SYDVKM. The CDR3: CASRAGTGGHHGYTF. Written as DNA, the CDR3 is TGTGCCAGCAGGGCCGGGACAGGGGGGCATCATGGCTACACCTTC.

CDR3 region: CASSLDTDSGNTIYF. CDR3 sequence (DNA): TGTGCCAGCAGTCTGGACACCGACTCTGGAAACACCATATATTTT. V and J are TRBV28 and TRBJ1-3; D possibly corresponds to TRBD1 (5 bases). V shed 5 bases and J shed 0 bases, with 11 bases lying between them. This CDR3 has 15 residues. Germline V gene sequence: CDR1 MDHEN, CDR2 SYDVKM.

This clone was recorded only once. V gene TRBV5-1 combines with J gene TRBJ2-3, with D tentatively TRBD1 (5 bases). The CDR3 sequence is 16 residues long. Trimming left V 0 bases short and J 7 bases short, with 18 bases between. The germline V gene encodes CDR1 SGHRS and CDR2 YFSETQ. CDR3: CASSLVAAGFSNTQYF. CDR3 bases: TGCGCCAGCAGCTTGGTCGCGGCAGGGTTTTCAAATACGCAGTATTTT.

The V gene is TRBV6-5, the J gene TRBJ2-3; weak D call: TRBD2 (5 bases). The germline V and J ends were trimmed by 0 bases and 5 bases, with 12 bases remaining between them. Per germline, CDR1 MNHEY and CDR2 SVGAGI. This CDR3 has 15 amino acids. The CDR3 loop is CASSYSSLAGDTQYF. CDR3 DNA: TGTGCCAGCAGTTACTCGAGCCTAGCTGGAGATACGCAGTATTTT.

The chain uses TRBV4-1 and TRBJ2-7, with D unresolved. Between the trimmed V and J ends, which lost 2 bases and 0 bases, there was a span of 14 bases. Germline CDR1 MGHRA, CDR2 YSYEKL. This CDR3 is built from 16 residues. CDR3 residues: CASSQSYGLSSYEQYF. CDR3 nucleotides: TGCGCCAGCAGCCAATCTTACGGGCTGAGCTCCTACGAGCAGTACTTC.

The chain couples TRBV10-1 to TRBJ2-3; 14 bases align to TRBD2. CDR3 length: 18 amino acids. Per germline, CDR1 WNHNN and CDR2 SYGVQD (reference sequence). V shed 0 bases, J shed 1 base, and the junction held 3 bases outside the gene matches. The CDR3: CASSESGTSGSGTDTQYF. CDR3 DNA sequence: TGCGCCAGCAGTGAGTCGGGGACTAGCGGGAGTGGCACAGATACGCAGTATTTT.

The chain recombines TRBV5-4 with TRBJ1-1; D ambiguous. This CDR3 spans 14 amino acids. V dropped 4 bases and J dropped 1 base, with 11 bases sitting between them. The germline V gene has CDR1 SGHNT and CDR2 YYREEE (reference sequence). DNA for the CDR3: TGTGCCAGCAGCAAAAAAACAGAGAACACTGAAGCTTTCTTT. Protein product: CASSKKTENTEAFF.

The chain carries TRBV2 and TRBJ2-5; weak D call: TRBD2 (5 bases). This CDR3 is 14 amino acids long. Germline-derived CDR1 and CDR2 are SNHLY and FYNNEI. The V and J ends lost 4 bases and 5 bases respectively, with 14 bases between them. The CDR3 loop is CASSAASSAETQYF. In DNA form, the CDR3 reads TGTGCCAGCAGTGCTGCTAGCTCTGCGGAGACCCAGTACTTC.

The chain couples TRBV18 to TRBJ2-1, with D hard to call. The CDR3 length is 13 residues. V dropped 2 bases and J dropped 6 bases, with 8 bases sitting between them. Germline values: CDR1 KGHSH, CDR2 LQKENI. The CDR3 sequence is CASSPYERNEQFF. DNA of the CDR3: TGTGCCAGCTCACCATACGAGCGCAATGAGCAGTTCTTC.

This clone was detected only once. The genes are TRBV5-1 and TRBJ2-2; possible D gene TRBD1, 6 bases. Trimming removed 1 base from V and 0 bases from J, with 10 bases in between. In germline, CDR1 is SGHRS, CDR2 YFSETQ. This CDR3 spans 16 amino acids. The CDR3 protein is CASSLTGPANTGELFF. CDR3 sequence (DNA): TGCGCCAGCAGCTTGACAGGGCCCGCGAACACCGGGGAGCTGTTTTTT.

This chain links TRBV7-9 with TRBJ1-5; D is uncertain. CDR1 SEHNR and CDR2 FQNEAQ come from the germline V gene (reference sequence). CDR3 size: 14 residues. Trimming shortened V by 3 bases and J by 4 bases, and 10 bases separated the two germline ends. This chain's CDR3 is CASSLGSLNQPQHF. The CDR3 DNA sequence: TGTGCCAGCAGCTTGGGCAGTCTAAATCAGCCCCAGCATTTT.

This clone showed up just once. The rearrangement uses TRBV29-1 and TRBJ1-2; D call uncertain. Germline-derived CDR1 and CDR2 are SQVTM and ANQGSEA. The CDR3 runs to 10 residues. The V end was cut by 5 bases, the J end by 8 bases, with 9 bases between. This CDR3 reads CSVLSEGYTF. The CDR3 nucleotides are TGCAGCGTTCTCTCTGAAGGCTACACCTTC.

The rearrangement uses TRBV3-1 (or the pseudogene TRBV3-2) and TRBJ2-7, with D perhaps matching TRBD2 (5 bases). V dropped 4 bases and J dropped 2 bases, with 18 bases sitting between them. The germline V gene has CDR1 LGHDT and CDR2 YNNKEL (reference sequence). CDR3 size: 16 residues. Here the CDR3 DNA reads TGTGCCAGCAGCCGAGACTACGTACTAGAGCCCTACGAGCAGTACTTC. Its translation is CASSRDYVLEPYEQYF.

The chain uses TRBV5-1 and TRBJ2-7, with D tentatively TRBD1 or TRBD2 (5 bases each). Germline CDR1 and CDR2: SGHRS and YFSETQ. V was cut by 0 bases and J by 3 bases, with 13 bases left in between. The CDR3 is made up of 15 amino acids. CDR3 amino acids: CASSLAGTANYEQYF. In DNA, the CDR3 is TGCGCCAGCAGCTTGGCGGGGACGGCGAACTACGAGCAGTACTTC.

The rearrangement joins TRBV21-1 to TRBJ1-5. TRBV21-1 represents a pseudogene. This CDR3 is 17 amino acids long. The CDR3 nucleotides read TGTGCCAGCAGCAAAGGTCCGCTGCCCCCTTCTCATCAGCCCCAGCATTTT. Residues: CASSKGPLPPSHQPQHF.

The chain carries TRBV29-1 and TRBJ1-3, with D perhaps TRBD1 (5 bases). The CDR3 is made up of 13 amino acids. In germline, CDR1 is SQVTM, CDR2 ANQGSEA. Trimming stripped 5 bases from V and 4 bases from J, with 12 bases between. CDR3 bases: TGCAGCGTTCGCGCAGGGTCGGGAAACACCATATATTTT. Protein product: CSVRAGSGNTIYF.

This clone was seen a few times. Other nucleotide sequences in the sample specify the same CDR3. V usage is TRBV27 and J usage is TRBJ1-2; D is uncertain. The length of the CDR3 is 13 residues. V lost 2 bases and J 0 bases, leaving 4 bases between the germline ends. CDR1 is MNHEY, CDR2 SMNVEV, per germline (reference sequence). CDR3 DNA: TGTGCCAGCAGTTTACGCGCTAACTATGGCTACACCTTC. Translated: CASSLRANYGYTF.

The chain links TRBV18 to TRBJ1-2; maybe TRBD1 (6 bases). Germline V lookup: CDR1 KGHSH, CDR2 LQKENI. The CDR3 runs 14 residues. The ends were cut back, 5 bases at V and 4 bases at J, with 14 bases in the middle. For the CDR3, the DNA is TGTGCCAGCTCAAGTGGGGGCGCGGGCTATGGCTACACCTTC. It encodes CASSSGGAGYGYTF.

The V gene is TRBV18, the J gene TRBJ1-1; D remains unclear. CDR3 length: 12 amino acids. V gave up 0 bases and J gave up 9 bases, with 8 bases separating them. CDR1 KGHSH and CDR2 LQKENI come from the germline V gene. The CDR3 region has the DNA TGTGCCAGCTCACCACCAGGGCAGAAAGCTTTCTTT. Protein sequence: CASSPPGQKAFF.

The chain links TRBV29-1 to TRBJ1-1, with TRBD1 as a possible D gene (6 bases). The germline V gene has CDR1 SQVTM and CDR2 ANQGSEA. V lost 5 bases, J lost 0 bases, and 13 bases lay in between. The CDR3 extends over 14 amino acids. CDR3 residues: CSVLDSILNTEAFF. DNA for the CDR3: TGCAGCGTTTTGGACAGCATTTTGAACACTGAAGCTTTCTTT.

A remark on this clone: At the DNA level, this CDR3 is encoded by other sequences in the same sample as well. The chain links TRBV24-1 to TRBJ2-3, with a tentative D call TRBD1 (5 bases). Germline-derived CDR1 and CDR2 are KGHDR and SFDVKD. This CDR3 comprises 13 residues. V lost 5 bases to trimming and J lost 3 bases, with 8 bases between them. The CDR3 bases are TGTGCCACCAGTGCAGGGTTAACAGATACGCAGTATTTT. Amino acids: CATSAGLTDTQYF.